The present T cell receptor (beta chain) was sequenced within a study of OX40 agonist ivuxolimab in advanced cancers. Turning to this clone: As yet, its antigen is unknown.

Clones were sequenced by immunoSEQ multiplex PCR, and TCRdb holds only the in-frame ones, with some missing. Here the sample spans 60,000 to 100,000 clones, 80% to 95% being singletons. The study, taken as a whole, reports: The mean number of expanded clones was higher in CD8+ T cells than in CD4+.

From germline, CDR1 is SGHDT and CDR2 YYEEEE. The CDR3 has 16 amino acids. V dropped 0 bases and J dropped 0 bases, with 13 bases sitting between them. This chain connects TRBV5-6 to TRBJ2-7; the D gene is possibly TRBD1 (6 bases). The sample was CD4+ or CD8+ T cells sorted from blood, taken in a trial of the OX40 agonist ivuxolimab. This TCR derives from an adult with an advanced solid tumor such as melanoma, head and neck, liver or kidney cancer. This CDR3 is CASSLALQGFSYEQYF. The CDR3 DNA is TGTGCCAGCAGCTTGGCCCTACAGGGCTTCTCCTACGAGCAGTACTTC.